This entry lists 10 T cell receptor beta chains sequenced from one sample in a study of T-cell reconstitution after alpha-beta-depleted transplantation in children. Unique molecular identifiers featured in how the TCRbeta library was prepared. TCRdb passed the PCR reads through MiXCR, listing each CDR3 protein once. The table records around 440,000 distinct CDR3 sequences, 8% to 11% of them present only once. The source material was PBMCs, sampled before TCRalphabeta/CD19-depleted stem cell transplant. The receptors originated from a child aged 2-15 years with inherited bone marrow failure, due to receive a stem cell transplant.

To note about this clonotype: A much larger clone lies a single base off, so this may be a read error. V and J are TRBV20-1 and TRBJ2-1; D unclear. CDR1 is DFQATT and CDR2 is SNEGSKA in the germline V gene (reference sequence). Deletions cut 5 bases from V and 7 bases from J, with 15 bases between. The CDR3 consists of 13 residues. The DNA for the CDR3 is TGCAGTGCTCGTAGCAGGAGTCATAATGAGCAGTTCTTC. Its translation is CSARSRSHNEQFF.

This clonotype was counted ten times or more. J is TRBJ1-2 and V is TRBV29-1; D remains unclear. The CDR3 spans 13 residues. V lost 8 bases and J lost 5, with 18 bases in between. Germline-derived CDR1 and CDR2 are SQVTM and ANQGSEA. CDR3 in amino acids: CSLRSQEHYGYTF. The CDR3 DNA follows: TGCAGCCTCCGGAGCCAGGAGCATTATGGCTACACCTTC.

With respect to this clonotype: This sequence may be a read error, since a much larger clone differs from it by one base. The V call is TRBV20-1, the J call TRBJ2-1, with D possibly TRBD2 on 6 matching bases. Germline lookup yields CDR1 DFQATT and CDR2 SNEGSKA (reference sequence). The CDR3 is 16 residues long. The CDR3 DNA sequence: TGCAGTGCTGGGGCAACTAGCTCCAAAGGGGTCCATGAGCAGCTCTTC. Its translation: CSAGATSSKGVHEQLF.

The chain has TRBV6-2 or TRBV6-3 and TRBJ2-1, with 11 bases matching TRBD2. Germline V gene sequence: CDR1 MNHEY, CDR2 SVGEGT. The CDR3 has 19 residues. The trim removed 6 bases at V and 4 bases at J, leaving 17 bases unmatched. The CDR3: CASSHPSYIAGGPYNEQFF. As DNA, the CDR3 is TGTGCCAGCAGCCACCCTAGCTATATAGCGGGAGGGCCGTACAATGAGCAGTTCTTC.

This clonotype was detected a few times. The chain uses TRBV12-3 or TRBV12-4 and TRBJ1-2; possible D gene TRBD1, 5 bases. The CDR3 contains 15 residues. The germline V and J ends were trimmed by 6 bases and 3 bases, with 17 bases remaining between them. The CDR3 loop is CASSPAAGKDYGYTF. The CDR3 coding sequence is TGTGCCAGCAGCCCCGCGGCAGGGAAGGACTATGGCTACACCTTC.

This clonotype was seen repeatedly, ten times or more. The chain couples TRBV27 to TRBJ2-5; 10 positions match TRBD1. The CDR3 loop spans 16 amino acids. V was clipped by 4 bases and J by 3 bases; unmatched bases: 8. Germline V gives CDR1 MNHEY, CDR2 SMNVEV (reference sequence). DNA of the CDR3: TGTGCCAGCAGTTCGACAGGGGGCATTAAGGAAGAGACCCAGTACTTC. This gives the protein CASSSTGGIKEETQYF.

This clonotype was detected many times. The genes are TRBV4-3 and TRBJ2-7; a weak D match, TRBD1 (7 bases). V was trimmed by 3 bases and J by 2 bases, leaving 14 bases between them. Germline assignment: CDR1 LGHNA and CDR2 YSLEER. This CDR3 region has 15 residues. Here the CDR3 DNA reads TGCGCCAGCAGCCAGGTCGGAGGGGGCGCCTACGAGCAGTACTTC. It yields the protein CASSQVGGGAYEQYF.

Notes on this clonotype: A much larger clone lies a single base off, so this may be a read error. The gene calls are TRBV20-1 and TRBJ1-3; 12 bases fit TRBD1. Germline CDR1 is DFQATT and CDR2 is SNEGSKA (reference sequence). V trimming: 3 bases; J trimming: 5 bases; junction bases outside the gene matches: 14. The CDR3 is 18 amino acids. CDR3 region: CSASRPPGQGASRNTIYF. DNA for the CDR3: TGCAGTGCTAGTAGACCCCCGGGACAGGGGGCTTCTAGAAACACCATATATTTT.

This clonotype was seen ten or more times. V and J are TRBV28 and TRBJ1-1; D is unresolved. Trimming took off 1 base at V and 0 bases at J, with 12 bases between the two ends. Germline loops: CDR1 MDHEN, CDR2 SYDVKM. The CDR3 runs 16 residues. CDR3 amino acids: CASSLSPRRMNTEAFF. CDR3 in DNA: TGTGCCAGCAGTTTATCCCCTCGGCGTATGAACACTGAAGCTTTCTTT. Full variable domain (missing parts from reference TRBV28 and TRBJ1-1): DVKVTQSSRYLVKRTGEKVFLECVQDMDHENMFWYRQDPGLGLRLIYFSYDVKMKEKGDIPEGYSVSREKKERFSLILESASTNQTSMYLCASSLSPRRMNTEAFFGQGTRLTVV.

This clonotype was seen repeatedly, ten times or more. V usage is TRBV7-9 and J usage is TRBJ2-2; D may be TRBD1 or TRBD2 (5 bases each). The V end lost 5 bases, the J end lost 2 bases, and 12 bases lay between the germline ends. The CDR3 is 15 residues long. Germline CDR1 is SEHNR and CDR2 is FQNEAQ (reference sequence). DNA for the CDR3: TGTGCCAGCAGCCACCGGGACGTTAACACCGGGGAGCTGTTTTTT. This sequence encodes CASSHRDVNTGELFF.